A selection of T cell receptor beta chains follows, all from one sample in a study of T-cell memory formation after mild COVID-19. TCRdb re-derived calls from the 5' RACE reads in MiXCR, one entry per CDR3 protein. Found here are roughly 100,000 distinct CDR3 sequences, 13% of them singletons; the top ten hold about 28%. The sample taken for sequencing was PBMCs or a T cell subset sorted from them (not recorded which). These TCRs come from an adult woman who had mild COVID-19 (a few samples of this study predate the infection). Cell type and time point are not known. CDR3s include the opening cysteine and the closing phenylalanine or tryptophan. The order of the fields is V gene, D gene, clone size, J gene, CDR3 protein, CDR3 DNA. D genes are given only for firm matches. Size is omitted from some rows. Given values are once, few, many or a class for expanded clones.

>TRBV7-6|TRBD2|-|TRBJ2-3
CASSVSGGSTDTQYF
TGTGCCAGCAGCGTGAGCGGGGGTAGCACAGATACGCAGTATTTT
>TRBV5-1|-|few|TRBJ2-7
CASSPKGGPYEQYF
TGCGCCAGCAGCCCCAAGGGCGGCCCCTACGAGCAGTACTTC
>TRBV12-3/TRBV12-4|-|few|TRBJ2-7
CASSFFQGSHEQYF
TGTGCCAGCAGTTTTTTTCAGGGGTCCCACGAGCAGTACTTC
>TRBV27|-|few|TRBJ2-3
CASPLCTGRTDTQYF
TGTGCCAGCCCCTTATGTACAGGGCGCACAGATACGCAGTATTTT
>TRBV4-1|TRBD1|few|TRBJ1-1
CASSQVRVGRGRDTEAFF
TGCGCCAGCAGCCAAGTTCGGGTGGGCAGGGGGCGAGACACTGAAGCTTTCTTT
>TRBV12-3/TRBV12-4|-|-|TRBJ2-7
CASSPSGISYEQYF
TGTGCCAGCAGCCCATCCGGTATTTCCTACGAGCAGTACTTC
>TRBV4-1|TRBD1|many|TRBJ2-2
CASSQSGQGATGELFF
TGCGCCAGCAGCCAATCCGGGCAGGGGGCCACCGGGGAGCTGTTTTTT
>TRBV6-5|TRBD2|-|TRBJ2-1
CASSYSEGLAGANEQFF
TGTGCCAGCAGTTACTCGGAAGGACTAGCAGGGGCCAATGAGCAGTTCTTC
>TRBV7-9|TRBD2|-|TRBJ2-3
CASSLAPGLAGGLDTQYF
TGTGCCAGCAGCTTAGCCCCGGGACTAGCGGGGGGCTTAGATACGCAGTATTTT
>TRBV6-5|-|few|TRBJ2-6
CASSYSAGGFSGANVLTF
TGTGCCAGCAGTTACTCAGCGGGCGGGTTCTCTGGGGCCAACGTCCTGACTTTC
>TRBV7-9|-|few|TRBJ1-5
CASSLDRRQHF
TGTGCCAGCAGCTTAGATCGTCGCCAGCATTTT
>TRBV25-1|-|few|TRBJ2-1
CASSGLQGDPYNEQFF
TGTGCCAGCAGTGGCCTACAGGGCGACCCCTACAATGAGCAGTTCTTC
>TRBV5-1|-|-|TRBJ2-4
CASSSTGEGNIQYF
TGCGCCAGCAGCTCCACAGGGGAGGGGAACATTCAGTACTTC
>TRBV7-9|-|few|TRBJ2-1
CASSSSVGGYIYNEQFF
TGTGCCAGCAGCTCCAGCGTGGGCGGCTACATATACAATGAGCAGTTCTTC